This entry features one T cell receptor (beta chain) sequence. CDR3 length: 11 residues. V was cut by 5 bases and J by 1 base, with 5 bases left in between. Per germline, CDR1 SQVTM and CDR2 ANQGSEA. The assay was immunoSEQ multiplex PCR, and TCRdb's table has in-frame clones only and misses some. Among about 210,000 clones, about four fifths were seen once, and the ten largest hold around 10%. The data were obtained in a study of blood T cell repertoires in COVID-19. As for the study in general: Sources were T cells, B-cell-depleted T cells, or PBMCs; the material itself was cDNA or gDNA.

The V call is TRBV29-1, the J call TRBJ1-1, with D unresolved. The source is a woman aged 50 to 65 with acute COVID-19. Sequenced: PBMCs or T cells enriched from blood (not recorded which). Here the CDR3 reads CSVLGNTEAFF. In nucleotides, the CDR3 is TGCAGCGTTCTCGGGAACACTGAAGCTTTCTTT. The full variable domain, with the rest looked up from reference TRBV29-1 and TRBJ1-1, is SAVISQKPSRDICQRGTSLTIQCQVDSQVTMMFWYRQQPGQSLTLIATANQGSEATYESGFVIDKFPISRPNLTFSTLTVSNMSPEDSSIYLCSVLGNTEAFFGQGTRLTVV.